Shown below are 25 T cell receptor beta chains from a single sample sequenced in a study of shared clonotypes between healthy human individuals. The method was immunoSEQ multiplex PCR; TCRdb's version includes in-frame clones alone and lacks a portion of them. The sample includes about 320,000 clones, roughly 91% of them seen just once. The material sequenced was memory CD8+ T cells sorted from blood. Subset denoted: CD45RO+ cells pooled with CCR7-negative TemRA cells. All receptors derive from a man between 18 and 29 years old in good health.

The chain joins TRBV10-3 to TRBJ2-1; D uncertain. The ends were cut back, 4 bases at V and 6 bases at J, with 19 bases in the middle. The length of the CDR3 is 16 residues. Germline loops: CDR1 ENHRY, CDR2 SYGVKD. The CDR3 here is CAISAGYQRASNEQFF. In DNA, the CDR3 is TGTGCCATCAGTGCCGGTTACCAACGGGCCTCCAATGAGCAGTTCTTC.

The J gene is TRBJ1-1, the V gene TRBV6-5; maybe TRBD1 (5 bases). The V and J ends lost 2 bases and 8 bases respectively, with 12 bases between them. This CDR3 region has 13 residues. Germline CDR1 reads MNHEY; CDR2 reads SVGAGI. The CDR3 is CASSYRAAGEAFF. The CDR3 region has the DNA TGTGCCAGCAGTTACCGGGCAGCAGGGGAAGCTTTCTTT.

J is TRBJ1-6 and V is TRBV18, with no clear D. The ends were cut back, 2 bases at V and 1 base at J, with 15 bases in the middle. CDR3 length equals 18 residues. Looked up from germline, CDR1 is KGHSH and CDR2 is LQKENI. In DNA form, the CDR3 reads TGTGCCAGCTCACCAAAGACGAGGGAACGGTCCTATAATTCACCCCTCCACTTT. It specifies CASSPKTRERSYNSPLHF.

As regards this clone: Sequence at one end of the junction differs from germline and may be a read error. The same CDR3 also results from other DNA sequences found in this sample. For the CDR3, the DNA is TGCGCCAGCAACCCGGGAGACAGGGCCACTGAAGCTTTCTTT. It translates to CASNPGDRATEAFF. This chain uses TRBV7-9 with TRBJ1-1; 7 nucleotides line up with TRBD1. The CDR3 has 14 residues. Germline V gene sequence: CDR1 SEHNR, CDR2 FQNEAQ (reference sequence). The full variable domain, with the rest looked up from reference TRBV7-9 and TRBJ1-1, is DTGVSQNPRHKITKRGQNVTFRCDPISEHNRLYWYRQTLGQGPEFLTYFQNEAQLEKSRLLSDRFSAERPKGSFSTLEIQRTEQGDSAMYLCASNPGDRATEAFFGQGTRLTVV.

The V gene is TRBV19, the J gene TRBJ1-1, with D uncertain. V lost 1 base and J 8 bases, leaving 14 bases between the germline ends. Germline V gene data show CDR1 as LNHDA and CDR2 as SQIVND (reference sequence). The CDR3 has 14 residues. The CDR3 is CASSIVGSDGEAFF. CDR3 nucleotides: TGTGCCAGTAGTATAGTAGGGTCGGACGGGGAAGCTTTCTTT.

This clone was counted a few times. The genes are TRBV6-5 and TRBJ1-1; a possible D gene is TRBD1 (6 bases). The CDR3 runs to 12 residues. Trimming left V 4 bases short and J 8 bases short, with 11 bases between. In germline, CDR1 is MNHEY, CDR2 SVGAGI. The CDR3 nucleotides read TGTGCCAGCAGTTTCAGGGGTAGAGAAGCTTTCTTT. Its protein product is CASSFRGREAFF.

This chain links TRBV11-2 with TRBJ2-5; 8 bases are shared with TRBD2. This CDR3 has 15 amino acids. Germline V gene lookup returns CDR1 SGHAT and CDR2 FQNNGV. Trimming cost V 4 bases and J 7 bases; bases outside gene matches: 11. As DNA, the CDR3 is TGTGCCAGCAGCTCCCCGGGACTAGAAATTCTGACCCAGTACTTC. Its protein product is CASSSPGLEILTQYF.

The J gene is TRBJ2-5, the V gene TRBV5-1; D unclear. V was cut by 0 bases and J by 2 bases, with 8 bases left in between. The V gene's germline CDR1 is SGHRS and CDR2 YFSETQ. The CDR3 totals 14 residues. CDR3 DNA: TGCGCCAGCAGCTTGGGACGGATACAAGAGACCCAGTACTTC. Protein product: CASSLGRIQETQYF. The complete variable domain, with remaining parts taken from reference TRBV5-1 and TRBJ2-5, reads KAGVTQTPRYLIKTRGQQVTLSCSPISGHRSVSWYQQTPGQGLQFLFEYFSETQRNKGNFPGRFSGRQFSNSRSEMNVSTLELGDSALYLCASSLGRIQETQYFGPGTRLLVL.

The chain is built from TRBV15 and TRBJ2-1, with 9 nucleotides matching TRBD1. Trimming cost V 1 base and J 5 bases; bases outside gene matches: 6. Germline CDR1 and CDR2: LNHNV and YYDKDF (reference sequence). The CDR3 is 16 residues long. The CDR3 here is CATSRGWDRVDNEQFF. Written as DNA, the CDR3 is TGTGCCACCAGCAGAGGATGGGACAGGGTGGACAATGAGCAGTTCTTC.

The CDR3 DNA is TGTGCCAGCAGTATCACTGGACAGGGTACCTACGAGCAGTACTTC. It yields the protein CASSITGQGTYEQYF. This chain links TRBV6-6 with TRBJ2-7; 8 nucleotides align to TRBD1. The V segment lost 5 bases and the J segment 2 bases; nucleotides outside the gene matches: 8. Germline V gene lookup returns CDR1 MNHNY and CDR2 SVGAGI (reference sequence). The CDR3 is 15 amino acids.

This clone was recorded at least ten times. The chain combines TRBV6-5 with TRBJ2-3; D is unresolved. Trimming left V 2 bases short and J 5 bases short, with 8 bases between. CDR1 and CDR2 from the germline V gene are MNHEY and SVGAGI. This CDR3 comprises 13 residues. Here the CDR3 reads CASSYAAGDTQYF. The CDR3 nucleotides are TGTGCCAGCAGTTACGCGGCAGGAGATACGCAGTATTTT.

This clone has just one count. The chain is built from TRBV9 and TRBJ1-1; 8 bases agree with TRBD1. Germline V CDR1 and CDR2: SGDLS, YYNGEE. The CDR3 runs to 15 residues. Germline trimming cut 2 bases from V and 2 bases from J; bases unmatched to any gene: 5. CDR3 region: CASSVGTGKNTEAFF. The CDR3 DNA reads TGTGCCAGCAGCGTCGGGACAGGCAAAAACACTGAAGCTTTCTTT. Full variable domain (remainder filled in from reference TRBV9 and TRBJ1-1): DSGVTQTPKHLITATGQRVTLRCSPRSGDLSVYWYQQSLDQGLQFLIQYYNGEERAKGNILERFSAQQFPDLHSELNLSSLELGDSALYFCASSVGTGKNTEAFFGQGTRLTVV.

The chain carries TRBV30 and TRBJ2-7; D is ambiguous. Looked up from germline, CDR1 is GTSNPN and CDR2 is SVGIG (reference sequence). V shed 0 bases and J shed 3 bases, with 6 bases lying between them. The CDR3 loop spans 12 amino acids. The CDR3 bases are TGTGCCTGGAGTGTCGGCTACTACGAGCAGTACTTC. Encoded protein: CAWSVGYYEQYF.

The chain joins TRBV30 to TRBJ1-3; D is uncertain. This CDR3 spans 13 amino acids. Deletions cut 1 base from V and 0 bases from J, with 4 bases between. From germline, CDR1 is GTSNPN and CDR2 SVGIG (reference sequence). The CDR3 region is CAWSGDSGNTIYF. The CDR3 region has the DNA TGTGCCTGGAGTGGGGACTCTGGAAACACCATATATTTT.

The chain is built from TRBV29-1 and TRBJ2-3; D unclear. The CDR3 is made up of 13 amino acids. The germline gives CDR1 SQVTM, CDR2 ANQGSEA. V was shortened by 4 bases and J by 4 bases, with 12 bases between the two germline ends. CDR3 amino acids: CSVVAVGADTQYF. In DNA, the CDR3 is TGCAGCGTTGTGGCGGTGGGTGCAGATACGCAGTATTTT.

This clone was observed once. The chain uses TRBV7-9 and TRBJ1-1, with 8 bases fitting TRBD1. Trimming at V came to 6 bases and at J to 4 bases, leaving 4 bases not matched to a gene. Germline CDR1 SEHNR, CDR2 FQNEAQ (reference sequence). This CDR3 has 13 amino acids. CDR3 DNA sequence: TGTGCCAGCAGAAGTACAGGGGGCACTGAAGCTTTCTTT. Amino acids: CASRSTGGTEAFF.

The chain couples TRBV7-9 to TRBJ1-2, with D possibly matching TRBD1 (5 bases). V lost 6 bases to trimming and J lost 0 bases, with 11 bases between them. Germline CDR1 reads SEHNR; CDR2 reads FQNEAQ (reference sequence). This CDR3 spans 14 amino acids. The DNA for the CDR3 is TGTGCCAGCAGGCCTTTGGGGCCTAACTATGGCTACACCTTC. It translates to CASRPLGPNYGYTF.

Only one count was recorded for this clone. The CDR3 sequence is CASSVVDSREQYF. The CDR3 region has the DNA TGTGCCAGCAGCGTAGTGGATAGCCGCGAGCAGTACTTC. The chain carries TRBV9 and TRBJ2-7, with D unresolved. V lost 0 bases to trimming and J lost 6 bases, with 10 bases between them. Germline CDR1 SGDLS, CDR2 YYNGEE. The CDR3 length is 13 residues.

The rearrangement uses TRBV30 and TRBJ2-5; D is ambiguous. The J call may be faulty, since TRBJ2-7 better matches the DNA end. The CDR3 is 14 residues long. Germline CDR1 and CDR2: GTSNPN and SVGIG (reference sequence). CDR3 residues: CAWSVVDGPYEQYF. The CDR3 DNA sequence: TGTGCCTGGAGTGTAGTGGACGGCCCCTACGAGCAGTACTTC.

The CDR3 nucleotides are TGTGCCAGCAGCCTAGAGGCTAGCGGGAGGTGGCCCACAGATACGCAGTATTTT. As protein: CASSLEASGRWPTDTQYF. The chain couples TRBV13 to TRBJ2-3, with 11 bases aligning to TRBD2. Germline CDR1 PRHDT, CDR2 FYEKMQ (reference sequence). J gave up 2 bases and V 5 bases, and 12 bases lay outside the gene matches. The CDR3 is 18 amino acids. The full variable domain, rest sourced from reference TRBV13 and TRBJ2-3, is AAGVIQSPRHLIKEKRETATLKCYPIPRHDTVYWYQQGPGQDPQFLISFYEKMQSDKGSIPDRFSAQQFSDYHSELNMSSLELGDSALYFCASSLEASGRWPTDTQYFGPGTRLTVL.

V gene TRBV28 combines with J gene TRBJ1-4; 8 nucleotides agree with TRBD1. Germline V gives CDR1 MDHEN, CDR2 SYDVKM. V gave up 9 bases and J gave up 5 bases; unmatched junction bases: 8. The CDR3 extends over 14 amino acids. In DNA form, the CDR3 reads TGTGCCAGTCAGTCCGGACAGGGCAATGAAAAACTGTTTTTT. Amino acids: CASQSGQGNEKLFF.

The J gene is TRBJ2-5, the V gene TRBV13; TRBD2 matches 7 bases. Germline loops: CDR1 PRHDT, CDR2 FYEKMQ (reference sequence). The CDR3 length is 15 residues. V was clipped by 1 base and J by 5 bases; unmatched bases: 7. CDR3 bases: TGTGCCAGCAGCTTAGCTAGCGGTGTTCGGGAGACCCAGTACTTC. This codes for CASSLASGVRETQYF.

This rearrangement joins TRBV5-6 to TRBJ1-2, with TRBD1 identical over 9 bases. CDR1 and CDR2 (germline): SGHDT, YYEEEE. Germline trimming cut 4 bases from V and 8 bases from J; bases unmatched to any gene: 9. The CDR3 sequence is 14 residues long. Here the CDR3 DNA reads TGTGCCAGCAGCGCGGGACAGGGTGTTTTCGGCTACACCTTC. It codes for CASSAGQGVFGYTF.

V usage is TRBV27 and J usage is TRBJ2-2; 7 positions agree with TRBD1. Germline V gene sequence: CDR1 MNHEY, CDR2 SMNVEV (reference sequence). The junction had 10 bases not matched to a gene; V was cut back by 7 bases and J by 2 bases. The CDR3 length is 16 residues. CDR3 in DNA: TGTGCCAGCACTTCTCGGGCAGGGGGTAACACCGGGGAGCTGTTTTTT. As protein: CASTSRAGGNTGELFF.

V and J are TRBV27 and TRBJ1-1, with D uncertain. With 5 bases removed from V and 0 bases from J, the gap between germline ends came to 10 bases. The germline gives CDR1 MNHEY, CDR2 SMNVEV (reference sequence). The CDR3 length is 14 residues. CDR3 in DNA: TGTGCCAGCAGTCCTCCCCGGTTGAACACTGAAGCTTTCTTT. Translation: CASSPPRLNTEAFF.